This TCR beta chain was recorded in a study of blood T cells in healthy people across ages (dated by TCRdb to between 2014 and 2017). Study-wide context: In model experiments, roughly one uniquely barcoded TCR beta cDNA molecule per two T cells was captured by template switching. Using deep sequencing normalized with unique cDNA molecular identifiers, the study measured how TCR beta repertoire diversity changes with age. The donors were split into four age groups: young (average 16 years), middle-aged (roughly 42), aged (more than 60) and long-lived (approximately 89). To avoid experimental bias, donors of different ages were randomly spread across the sequencing lanes. Using the same blood draw, the study looked at two additional independent replicas of 1 million unique cDNA reads for two donors, one aged 18 to 30 and the other aged 80 or older. General study outcomes and caveats: Observed TCR beta diversity correlated strongly with the percentage of naive T cells measured by flow cytometry. Conclusive comparison of naive and antigen-experienced compartments was prevented by the profiling of bulk unsorted PBMCs. Donor CMV infection status was unknown, potentially confounding age-related changes in expanded clonotypes. Compared with the aged group, the long-lived group had more naive CD4+ T cells, fewer expanded clones and increased TCR diversity, a pattern suggesting age selection. Observed TCR beta diversity per million T cells fell roughly linearly with age, and a significant reduction was already apparent by age roughly 40. Estimates of total diversity from one million sequenced T cells were regarded as lower bounds and underestimates.

The junction shows trimming of 1 base on V and 4 bases on J, plus 9 bases between the germline ends. As encoded in the germline V gene (reference sequence), CDR1 is LNHNV while CDR2 is YYDKDF. The CDR3 spans 14 residues, from the cysteine through the phenylalanine. Only the CDR3 part of the read is kept: 42 bases, read in frame from the first base. Systemically healthy Caucasian individuals from Russia, approximately 39 in total and aged roughly 6 to 100 years, were included as donors. About 9.8 milliliters of peripheral blood were drawn from each donor into EDTA-treated Vacutainer tubes. Ficoll-Paque density-gradient centrifugation was used to isolate PBMCs, with at least 6 million per sample. Total RNA was extracted from PBMCs with Trizol reagent, with at least 5 micrograms obtained per sample. For every donor, flow cytometry on a PBMC aliquot measured the percentage of naive CD45RAhigh/CD27high T cells.

Libraries were prepared through 5' RACE. The sequencer listed for this sample is Illumina HiSeq 2500. A second roughly 7 to 12 cycle PCR used a sample-barcoded 5' primer and a J-beta primer mix. Each TCR beta cDNA molecule received a unique molecular identifier from a template-switch 5' adaptor carrying 12 random nucleotides. At least 2.5 million CDR3-containing paired-end reads were obtained from each sample. All of the RNA was converted into first-strand cDNA using the Mint cDNA synthesis kit, with a TRBC-specific oligonucleotide serving as the primer. Following uracil-DNA glycosylase treatment, a first 18-cycle PCR with universal primers M1SS and BC2_uni_R was performed on all cDNA. Per the original workflow: For normalization, 1 million high-quality reads, each with a distinct molecular identifier, were randomly selected from each sample. Instead of being binned into consensus sequences, reads that shared molecular identifiers were thrown out. MiTCR, with a Q25 quality threshold and the strictest error-elimination algorithm, was used for CDR3 identification, clonotype clustering and error correction. A nonparametric unseen species model with Euler transformation was used to estimate a lower bound on total TCR beta diversity. Clones were called with MiXCR by TCRdb after fastp trimmed the public reads at Q25, and only in-frame beta chains were retained. Entries are consolidated by CDR3 protein sequence, retaining the most common genes and DNA. The authors' filters were not applied to this entry. The sample table shows around 1.5 million distinct CDR3 sequences, and roughly 59% are seen once. Of the sample, over 6.5% is held by the ten largest clones.

A note on this clonotype: What antigen it recognizes has not been identified. No clone much larger than this one lies a single base away; base qualities are absent.

Sequenced sample: blood. The TCR originated in a young man in good health. The receptor chain draws on TRBV15 and TRBJ2-3, with the D gene call left open. The DNA is as follows: TGTGCCACCAGCAGAGGGGTGGGCCCAGATACGCAGTATTTT. The translation is CATSRGVGPDTQYF.